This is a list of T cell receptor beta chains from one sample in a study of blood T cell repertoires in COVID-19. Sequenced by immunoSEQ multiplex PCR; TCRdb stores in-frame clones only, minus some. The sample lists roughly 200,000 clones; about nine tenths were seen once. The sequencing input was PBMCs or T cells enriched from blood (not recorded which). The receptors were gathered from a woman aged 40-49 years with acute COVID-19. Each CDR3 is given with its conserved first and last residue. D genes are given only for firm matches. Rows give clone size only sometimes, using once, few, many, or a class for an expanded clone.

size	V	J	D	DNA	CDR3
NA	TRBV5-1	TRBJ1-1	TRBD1	TGCGCCAGCAGCCTGGGACAGATAACTGAAGCTTTCTTT	CASSLGQITEAFF
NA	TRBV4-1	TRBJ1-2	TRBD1	TGCGCCAGCAGCCAACCGGGACAGGGGGCGCGTGGCTACACCTTC	CASSQPGQGARGYTF
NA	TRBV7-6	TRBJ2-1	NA	TGTGCCAGCAGCTTAGTCGGTGGTTTAAATGAGCAGTTCTTC	CASSLVGGLNEQFF
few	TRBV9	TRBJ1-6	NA	TGTGCCAGCAGCGTTGGAGAAACCTATAATTCACCCCTCCACTTT	CASSVGETYNSPLHF
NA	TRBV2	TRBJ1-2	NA	TGTGCCAGCAAGAGGCAGGGCACTAACTATGGCTACACCTTC	CASKRQGTNYGYTF
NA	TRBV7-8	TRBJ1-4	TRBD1	TGTGCCAGCAGCCGTAAACAGGGGTCCGACGATGAAAAACTGTTTTTT	CASSRKQGSDDEKLFF
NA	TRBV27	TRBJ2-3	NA	TGTGCCAGCAGTTTAAGCCCAGATACGCAGTATTTT	CASSLSPDTQYF
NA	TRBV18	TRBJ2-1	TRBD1	TGTGCCAGCTCACCTGACAGGGTTAGGGTCAATGAGCAGTTCTTC	CASSPDRVRVNEQFF
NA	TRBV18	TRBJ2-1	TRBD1	TGTGCCAGCTCACCAGAGGGACAGGGGACTGAGCAGTTCTTC	CASSPEGQGTEQFF
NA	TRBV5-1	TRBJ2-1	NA	TGCGCCAGCAGCTTCGGAACAGGGAACTACAATGAGCAGTTCTTC	CASSFGTGNYNEQFF
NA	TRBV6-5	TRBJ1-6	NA	TGTGCCAGCAGTCAGGGGTCCTATAATTCACCCCTCCACTTT	CASSQGSYNSPLHF
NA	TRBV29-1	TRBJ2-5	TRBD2	TGCAGCGGCCTGCCTTGGGAGGGAGAGACCCAGTACTTC	CSGLPWEGETQYF
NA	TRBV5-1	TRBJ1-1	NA	TGCGCCAGCGGGGGGATGAACACTGAAGCTTTCTTT	CASGGMNTEAFF
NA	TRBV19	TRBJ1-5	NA	TGTGCCAGTAGTATAGTAGCAGGGGTGGGTCAGCCCCAGCATTTT	CASSIVAGVGQPQHF
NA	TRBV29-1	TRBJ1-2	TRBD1	TGCAGCGTTGCGGACAGGACTAACTATGGCTACACCTTC	CSVADRTNYGYTF
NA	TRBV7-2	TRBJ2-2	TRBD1	TGTGCCAGCAGTTCGGGACAGATAACCGGGGAGCTGTTTTTT	CASSSGQITGELFF
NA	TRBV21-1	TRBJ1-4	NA	TGTGCCAGCTCGAAAATAAGGAGTAAAAGGTGGGCTAATGAAAAACTGTTTTTT	CASSKIRSKRWANEKLFF
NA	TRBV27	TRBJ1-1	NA	TGTGCCAGCAGTTTTCTATACCCCGGTGGGCCAACTGAAGCTTTCTTT	CASSFLYPGGPTEAFF
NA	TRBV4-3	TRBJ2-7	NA	TGCGCCAGCAGCCAACTCCCTACGGAGCAGTACTTC	CASSQLPTEQYF
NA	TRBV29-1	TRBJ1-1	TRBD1	TGCAGCGTTGAGACAGGGGGGTGGAACACTGAAGCTTTCTTT	CSVETGGWNTEAFF
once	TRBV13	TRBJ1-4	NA	TGTGCCAGCAGCTCCACAGAGCCTGCAACTAATGAAAAACTGTTTTTT	CASSSTEPATNEKLFF
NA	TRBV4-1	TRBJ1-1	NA	TGCGCCAGCAGCCAAGTCTTATGGGGCAGGGTAGCCATGAACACTGAAGCTTTCTTT	CASSQVLWGRVAMNTEAFF